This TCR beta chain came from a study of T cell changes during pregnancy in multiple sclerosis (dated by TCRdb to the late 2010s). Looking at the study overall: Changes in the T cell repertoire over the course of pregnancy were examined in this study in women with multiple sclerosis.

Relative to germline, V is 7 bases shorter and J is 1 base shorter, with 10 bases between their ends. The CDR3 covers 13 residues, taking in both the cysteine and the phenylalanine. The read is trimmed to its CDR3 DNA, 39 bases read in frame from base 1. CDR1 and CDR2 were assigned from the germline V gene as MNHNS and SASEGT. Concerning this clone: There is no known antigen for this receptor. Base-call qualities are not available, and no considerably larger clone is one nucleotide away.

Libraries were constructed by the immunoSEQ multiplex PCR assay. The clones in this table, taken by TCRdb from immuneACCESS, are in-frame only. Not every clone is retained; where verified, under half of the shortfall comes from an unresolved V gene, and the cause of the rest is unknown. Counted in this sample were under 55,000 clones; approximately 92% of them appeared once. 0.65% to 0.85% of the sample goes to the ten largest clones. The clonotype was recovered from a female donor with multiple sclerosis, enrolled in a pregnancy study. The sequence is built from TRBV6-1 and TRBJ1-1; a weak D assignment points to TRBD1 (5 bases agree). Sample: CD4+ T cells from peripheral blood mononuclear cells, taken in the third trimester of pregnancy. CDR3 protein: CASKTVENTEAFF. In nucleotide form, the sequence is TGTGCCAGCAAGACAGTAGAGAACACTGAAGCTTTCTTT.